The 13 T cell receptor beta chains reported below all come from one sample, sequenced in a study of T-cell reconstitution after alpha-beta-depleted transplantation in children (dated by TCRdb to the mid-2010s). The sample's treatment or condition label, decoded: allogeneic hematopoietic cell transplantation with graft depleted of TCRalphabeta T cells and CD19 B cells. The method behind the library was PCR. Sequenced using an Illumina HiSeq 2500. Molecular barcoding was employed in the preparation of TCR libraries, with unique molecular identifiers being used to normalize TCRbeta repertoire quantification. Using fastp trimming at Q25 and MiXCR clonotype assembly, TCRdb reanalyzed the public sequencing data and kept in-frame beta chains. Duplicate CDR3 protein sequences are folded into a single record with the most common DNA and genes. Here the sample has about 980,000 distinct CDR3 sequences; roughly 29% occur a single time. Roughly 30% of the sample is in the top ten clones.

This material consisted of PBMCs, mostly from graft donor cells, taken 360 days after TCRalphabeta/CD19-depleted stem cell transplant. The source of these receptors is a boy under three years old who had a stem cell transplant for SCID, so the T cells may come from the graft donor.

The CDR3 sequence: CASSPQGAQGQETQYF. For the CDR3, the DNA is TGTGCCAGCTCACCCCAGGGGGCACAGGGCCAAGAGACCCAGTACTTC. V is TRBV18 and J is TRBJ2-5; 8 bases align to TRBD1. CDR3 length: 16 residues. V gave up 3 bases and J gave up 1 base; unmatched junction bases: 7. Germline V gene sequence: CDR1 KGHSH, CDR2 LQKENI.

This clonotype has a handful of counts. The chain links TRBV7-2 to TRBJ2-3; D possibly uses TRBD1 or TRBD2 (5 bases each). Trimming removed 1 base at V and 5 bases at J, with 16 bases between. The CDR3 is made up of 16 amino acids. Germline values: CDR1 SGHTA, CDR2 FQGNSA. CDR3: CASSLELALGEDTQYF. The DNA of the CDR3 is TGTGCCAGCAGCTTAGAACTTGCTCTGGGGGAAGATACGCAGTATTTT.

The V gene is TRBV12-3 or TRBV12-4, the J gene TRBJ2-7, with 9 bases aligning to TRBD1. The V and J ends lost 3 bases and 1 base, in that order; junction bases with no gene match: 7. The CDR3 has 16 residues. In nucleotides, the CDR3 is TGTGCCAGCAGTTTGATACTTGGACAGGGGTCCTACGAGCAGTACTTC. It encodes CASSLILGQGSYEQYF.

The chain links TRBV7-2 to TRBJ1-1; 7 bases line up with TRBD1. This CDR3 contains 14 residues. From germline, CDR1 is SGHTA and CDR2 FQGNSA. V was clipped by 4 bases and J by 9 bases; unmatched bases: 11. Here the CDR3 DNA reads TGTGCCAGCAGCTCGGGGACAGTACCCATTAAAGCTTTCTTT. It translates to CASSSGTVPIKAFF.

The genes are TRBV4-3 and TRBJ2-2; D remains unclear. Germline loops: CDR1 LGHNA, CDR2 YSLEER. Trimming stripped 2 bases from V and 2 bases from J, with 12 bases between. This CDR3 has 16 amino acids. CDR3 in DNA: TGCGCCAGCAGCCAAATGACTGGTAGCAACACCGGGGAGCTGTTTTTT. Residues: CASSQMTGSNTGELFF.

The CDR3 protein is CSVAAIGGGRGSQFF. The CDR3 DNA follows: TGCAGCGTTGCTGCCATAGGCGGGGGGCGGGGTTCACAGTTCTTC. The rearrangement uses TRBV29-1 and TRBJ2-1; 8 bases align to TRBD2. Per germline, CDR1 SQVTM and CDR2 ANQGSEA. V trimming: 4 bases; J trimming: 13 bases; junction bases outside the gene matches: 18. The CDR3 length is 15 residues.

The chain has TRBV6-1 and TRBJ1-1; D gene uncertain. Trimming took 7 bases from V and 4 from J, leaving 16 bases between them. CDR1 and CDR2 (germline): MNHNS, SASEGT. This CDR3 has 14 residues. The CDR3 bases are TGTGCCAGCAATAGGTGGGGTCGGAGCACTGAAGCTTTCTTT. Protein: CASNRWGRSTEAFF.

This clonotype was observed a few times. The chain has TRBV5-1 and TRBJ2-1; the D is unclear. Germline V lookup: CDR1 SGHRS, CDR2 YFSETQ. The CDR3 extends over 14 amino acids. The V end was cut by 2 bases, the J end by 4 bases, with 10 bases between. In DNA form, the CDR3 reads TGCGCCAGCAGCTTTGGGTCCCAGTACAATGAGCAGTTCTTC. It encodes CASSFGSQYNEQFF.

The chain employs TRBV12-3 or TRBV12-4 and TRBJ2-7, with 9 bases lining up with TRBD1. J gave up 2 bases and V 1 base, and 3 bases lay outside the gene matches. This CDR3 comprises 15 residues. CDR3 nucleotides: TGTGCCAGCAGTTTAGGACAGGGGGGCGCCTACGAGCAGTACGTC. Residues: CASSLGQGGAYEQYV.

The genes are TRBV5-1 and TRBJ2-6; TRBD1 matches at 7 bases. Germline lookup yields CDR1 SGHRS and CDR2 YFSETQ. Trimming at V came to 4 bases and at J to 0 bases, leaving 10 bases not matched to a gene. The CDR3 has 18 amino acids. The CDR3 nucleotides read TGCGCCAGCAGCCTCGCACCAGGACAGGTCTCTGGGGCCAACGTCCTGACTTTC. Translated: CASSLAPGQVSGANVLTF.

This clonotype was counted only a few times. The chain uses TRBV4-1 and TRBJ2-5, with D possibly TRBD2 on 7 matching bases. Per the germline V gene, CDR1 is MGHRA and CDR2 is YSYEKL. V was cut by 0 bases and J by 3 bases, with 14 bases left in between. The CDR3 covers 16 residues. The CDR3 spells CASSQDRRGPKETQYF. CDR3 in DNA: TGCGCCAGCAGCCAAGATCGGCGGGGGCCCAAAGAGACCCAGTACTTC.

This clonotype was counted only a few times. DNA of the CDR3: TGTGCCAGCAGCCGCCTTCAGACTAGCGGAAACTACGAGCAGTACTTC. Its protein is CASSRLQTSGNYEQYF. The chain recombines TRBV3-1 with TRBJ2-7, with TRBD2 matching over 9 bases. The V and J ends lost 4 bases and 3 bases, in that order; junction bases with no gene match: 10. CDR1 and CDR2 from the germline V gene are LGHDT and YNNKEL (reference sequence). This CDR3 contains 16 residues.

The DNA of the CDR3 is TGCGCCAGCAGCGGGACAGGGGGCCTAATCGGAGAGACCCAGTACTTC. As protein: CASSGTGGLIGETQYF. The rearrangement joins TRBV5-1 to TRBJ2-5; TRBD1 matches at 12 bases. The germline gives CDR1 SGHRS, CDR2 YFSETQ. Losses at the gene ends were 4 bases for V and 4 bases for J; bases not matched to a gene: 8. This CDR3 has 16 amino acids.